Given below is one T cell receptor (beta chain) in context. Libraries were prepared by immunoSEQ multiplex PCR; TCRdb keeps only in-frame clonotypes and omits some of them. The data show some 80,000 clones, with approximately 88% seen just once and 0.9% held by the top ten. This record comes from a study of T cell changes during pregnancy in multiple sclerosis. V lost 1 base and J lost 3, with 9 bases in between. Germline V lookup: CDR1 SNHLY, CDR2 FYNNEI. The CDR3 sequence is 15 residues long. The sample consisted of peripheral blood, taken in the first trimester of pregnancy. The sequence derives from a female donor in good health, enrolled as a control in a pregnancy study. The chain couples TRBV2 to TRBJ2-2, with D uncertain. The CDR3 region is CASSEGLPDTGELFF. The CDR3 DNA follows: TGTGCCAGCAGTGAAGGTCTCCCCGACACCGGGGAGCTGTTTTTT.